These T cell receptor beta chains were read from a single sample in a study of cytomegalovirus exposure and HLA in healthy donors. TCRdb's table, derived via immunoSEQ multiplex PCR, lists solely in-frame clones and lacks some. The data hold about 250,000 clones, with 80% observed a single time. The sequenced sample was PBMCs. The receptors shown here come from a girl aged 2 to 9 in good health and CMV-seronegative. Each CDR3 is given with its conserved first and last residue. A D gene is named only where the DNA matches it firmly. Clone size is given for some rows only: seen once, a few or many times, or a class if the clone is expanded.

clone_size: NA
v_call: TRBV11-3
j_call: TRBJ1-4
d_call: NA
cdr3_aa: CASSLDPEGSDEKLFF
cdr3_nt: TGTGCCAGCAGCTTAGATCCCGAGGGTTCGGATGAAAAACTGTTTTTT

clone_size: once
v_call: TRBV14
j_call: TRBJ2-4
d_call: TRBD2
cdr3_aa: CASSQDRSGGLSIQYF
cdr3_nt: TGTGCCAGCAGCCAAGATAGATCGGGGGGGCTGAGCATTCAGTACTTC

clone_size: NA
v_call: TRBV5-5
j_call: TRBJ2-3
d_call: TRBD1
cdr3_aa: CASSSGQGTDTQYF
cdr3_nt: TGTGCCAGCAGCTCGGGACAGGGAACAGATACGCAGTATTTT

clone_size: NA
v_call: TRBV14
j_call: TRBJ2-3
d_call: NA
cdr3_aa: CASSQDWAGRDTQYF
cdr3_nt: TGTGCCAGCAGCCAAGATTGGGCAGGCAGAGATACGCAGTATTTT

clone_size: once
v_call: TRBV28
j_call: TRBJ1-5
d_call: NA
cdr3_aa: CASSPMGGQPQHF
cdr3_nt: TGTGCCAGCAGTCCAATGGGGGGTCAGCCCCAGCATTTT

clone_size: NA
v_call: TRBV30
j_call: TRBJ2-1
d_call: NA
cdr3_aa: CAWSVRGDEQFF
cdr3_nt: TGTGCCTGGAGTGTACGAGGCGATGAGCAGTTCTTC

clone_size: NA
v_call: TRBV27
j_call: TRBJ2-1
d_call: TRBD2
cdr3_aa: CASSLFGAGGPREQFF
cdr3_nt: TGTGCCAGCAGTTTATTCGGTGCGGGAGGGCCGAGGGAGCAGTTCTTC

clone_size: NA
v_call: TRBV2
j_call: TRBJ2-7
d_call: TRBD2
cdr3_aa: CASSLGTADWGLADLSSYEQYF
cdr3_nt: TGTGCCAGCAGCCTTGGAACAGCCGATTGGGGACTAGCGGATCTCAGCTCCTACGAGCAGTACTTC

clone_size: NA
v_call: TRBV2
j_call: TRBJ1-1
d_call: NA
cdr3_aa: CATTTPRHEAFF
cdr3_nt: TGTGCCACCACTACCCCCCGGCACGAAGCTTTCTTT

clone_size: few
v_call: TRBV14
j_call: TRBJ2-5
d_call: NA
cdr3_aa: CASSQGVDMTQYF
cdr3_nt: TGTGCCAGCAGCCAAGGTGTAGATATGACCCAGTACTTC

clone_size: NA
v_call: TRBV5-1
j_call: TRBJ2-7
d_call: NA
cdr3_aa: CASSLNSPTYEQYF
cdr3_nt: TGCGCCAGCAGCTTGAACAGTCCAACCTACGAGCAGTACTTC

clone_size: NA
v_call: TRBV6-1
j_call: TRBJ2-1
d_call: NA
cdr3_aa: CASSEAGIGNEQFF
cdr3_nt: TGTGCCAGCAGTGAAGCCGGGATTGGGAATGAGCAGTTCTTC

clone_size: NA
v_call: TRBV6-4
j_call: TRBJ2-2
d_call: NA
cdr3_aa: CASSDGLNTGELFF
cdr3_nt: TGTGCCAGCAGTGACGGCTTGAACACCGGGGAGCTGTTTTTT

clone_size: NA
v_call: TRBV27
j_call: TRBJ1-1
d_call: TRBD1
cdr3_aa: CASSGDRDTEAFF
cdr3_nt: TGTGCCAGCAGTGGAGACAGGGACACTGAAGCTTTCTTT

clone_size: NA
v_call: TRBV25-1
j_call: TRBJ2-4
d_call: NA
cdr3_aa: CASSEGGTAKNIQYF
cdr3_nt: TGTGCCAGCAGTGAGGGCGGGACCGCCAAAAACATTCAGTACTTC

clone_size: NA
v_call: TRBV28
j_call: TRBJ1-1
d_call: TRBD1
cdr3_aa: CASSRPGQGLTEAFF
cdr3_nt: TGTGCCAGCAGTAGACCGGGACAGGGATTAACTGAAGCTTTCTTT

clone_size: NA
v_call: TRBV6-5
j_call: TRBJ2-7
d_call: TRBD2
cdr3_aa: CASIQLAGGSYEQYF
cdr3_nt: TGTGCCAGCATCCAACTAGCGGGGGGGTCCTACGAGCAGTACTTC

clone_size: NA
v_call: TRBV6-5
j_call: TRBJ2-7
d_call: TRBD2
cdr3_aa: CASSLAVGSYEQYF
cdr3_nt: TGTGCCAGCAGTCTAGCGGTTGGGTCCTACGAGCAGTACTTC

clone_size: few
v_call: TRBV5-5
j_call: TRBJ1-6
d_call: TRBD1
cdr3_aa: CASSLFFSFGTGRLNSPLHF
cdr3_nt: TGTGCCAGCAGCTTGTTTTTCAGCTTCGGGACAGGCCGATTAAATTCACCCCTCCACTTT

clone_size: NA
v_call: TRBV28
j_call: TRBJ2-1
d_call: NA
cdr3_aa: CAATRGARNEQFF
cdr3_nt: TGTGCCGCGACCAGGGGGGCTCGGAATGAGCAGTTCTTC

clone_size: NA
v_call: TRBV7-9
j_call: TRBJ1-2
d_call: NA
cdr3_aa: CASRGGPPSGYTF
cdr3_nt: TGTGCCAGCAGAGGGGGTCCACCCAGCGGCTACACCTTC

clone_size: NA
v_call: TRBV7-3
j_call: TRBJ2-1
d_call: NA
cdr3_aa: CASSSLASSYNEQFF
cdr3_nt: TGTGCCAGCAGCTCGTTAGCGAGTTCCTACAATGAGCAGTTCTTC

clone_size: NA
v_call: TRBV5-6
j_call: TRBJ2-3
d_call: NA
cdr3_aa: CASSLVLSESF
cdr3_nt: TGTGCCAGCAGCTTGGTGCTTAGCGAATCATTT

clone_size: NA
v_call: TRBV9
j_call: TRBJ2-3
d_call: NA
cdr3_aa: CASSEARDTQYF
cdr3_nt: TGTGCCAGCAGCGAAGCCCGGGATACGCAGTATTTT

clone_size: once
v_call: TRBV27
j_call: TRBJ2-2
d_call: NA
cdr3_aa: CASRLQGTNTGELFF
cdr3_nt: TGTGCCAGCCGCCTACAGGGAACAAACACCGGGGAGCTGTTTTTT

clone_size: NA
v_call: TRBV2
j_call: TRBJ1-5
d_call: NA
cdr3_aa: CASTPQTGNQPQHF
cdr3_nt: TGTGCCAGCACCCCCCAAACCGGGAATCAGCCCCAGCATTTT

clone_size: NA
v_call: TRBV28
j_call: TRBJ1-3
d_call: NA
cdr3_aa: CASSLQISGNTIYF
cdr3_nt: TGTGCCAGCAGTTTACAAATCTCTGGAAACACCATATATTTT

clone_size: NA
v_call: TRBV7-2
j_call: TRBJ1-1
d_call: NA
cdr3_aa: CASSFGRGTGGLNTEAFF
cdr3_nt: TGTGCCAGCAGCTTCGGCAGGGGAACGGGGGGCTTGAACACTGAAGCTTTCTTT

clone_size: NA
v_call: TRBV29-1
j_call: TRBJ2-7
d_call: TRBD2
cdr3_aa: CSVEDVAGGLYEQYF
cdr3_nt: TGCAGCGTTGAAGATGTGGCGGGGGGACTATACGAGCAGTACTTC

clone_size: NA
v_call: TRBV7-7
j_call: TRBJ2-2
d_call: NA
cdr3_aa: CASSCYHPQTGELFF
cdr3_nt: TGTGCCAGCAGCTGCTACCACCCACAGACCGGGGAGCTGTTTTTT

clone_size: NA
v_call: TRBV9
j_call: TRBJ2-1
d_call: NA
cdr3_aa: CASSVEGQRYNEQFF
cdr3_nt: TGTGCCAGCAGCGTAGAGGGACAACGATACAATGAGCAGTTCTTC

clone_size: NA
v_call: TRBV5-6
j_call: TRBJ2-2
d_call: TRBD2
cdr3_aa: CASSLEPGGNTGELFF
cdr3_nt: TGTGCCAGCAGCTTGGAGCCGGGGGGGAACACCGGGGAGCTGTTTTTT

clone_size: NA
v_call: TRBV5-5
j_call: TRBJ1-6
d_call: NA
cdr3_aa: CASSDDRSNSPLHF
cdr3_nt: TGTGCCAGCAGCGACGACAGGAGCAATTCACCCCTCCACTTT

clone_size: NA
v_call: TRBV11-2
j_call: TRBJ2-3
d_call: NA
cdr3_aa: CASSPFGGDTQYF
cdr3_nt: TGTGCCAGCAGCCCTTTCGGCGGGGATACGCAGTATTTT

clone_size: NA
v_call: TRBV4-1
j_call: TRBJ1-5
d_call: NA
cdr3_aa: CASSITPDQPQHF
cdr3_nt: TGCGCCAGCAGCATTACACCCGATCAGCCCCAGCATTTT

clone_size: NA
v_call: TRBV7-9
j_call: TRBJ1-2
d_call: NA
cdr3_aa: CASSLVEVGVGGYTF
cdr3_nt: TGTGCCAGCAGCTTAGTGGAGGTTGGGGTTGGAGGCTACACCTTC

clone_size: NA
v_call: TRBV27
j_call: TRBJ2-1
d_call: TRBD2
cdr3_aa: CASSSWEGHRNEQFF
cdr3_nt: TGTGCCAGCAGTTCGTGGGAGGGCCATCGGAATGAGCAGTTCTTC

clone_size: NA
v_call: TRBV30
j_call: TRBJ2-7
d_call: TRBD2
cdr3_aa: CAWTSGSIYEQYF
cdr3_nt: TGTGCCTGGACTAGCGGGAGTATCTACGAGCAGTACTTC

clone_size: NA
v_call: TRBV20-1
j_call: TRBJ1-1
d_call: TRBD1
cdr3_aa: CSENRGPEAFF
cdr3_nt: TGCAGTGAAAACAGGGGGCCTGAAGCTTTCTTT

clone_size: NA
v_call: TRBV18
j_call: TRBJ2-7
d_call: TRBD2
cdr3_aa: CASSPPGLDFNEQYF
cdr3_nt: TGTGCCAGCTCACCACCGGGACTAGACTTTAACGAGCAGTACTTC

clone_size: NA
v_call: TRBV13
j_call: TRBJ2-3
d_call: NA
cdr3_aa: CASSPSSTDTQYF
cdr3_nt: TGTGCCAGCAGCCCTAGTAGCACAGATACGCAGTATTTT

clone_size: NA
v_call: TRBV5-1
j_call: TRBJ1-2
d_call: TRBD1
cdr3_aa: CASSLGRGQGYGYTF
cdr3_nt: TGCGCCAGCAGCTTGGGACGGGGACAGGGCTATGGCTACACCTTC

clone_size: NA
v_call: TRBV6-5
j_call: TRBJ1-1
d_call: NA
cdr3_aa: CASSYSVQLNTEAFF
cdr3_nt: TGTGCCAGCAGTTACTCGGTACAGCTGAACACTGAAGCTTTCTTT

clone_size: NA
v_call: TRBV7-9
j_call: TRBJ1-1
d_call: TRBD1
cdr3_aa: CSSEVLAGGAGTEAFF
cdr3_nt: TGTTCCAGCGAGGTTTTGGCAGGGGGCGCCGGCACTGAAGCTTTCTTT

clone_size: once
v_call: TRBV7-2
j_call: TRBJ2-7
d_call: NA
cdr3_aa: CASSLKRSSYEQYF
cdr3_nt: TGTGCCAGCAGCTTAAAGCGGAGCTCCTACGAGCAGTACTTC

clone_size: NA
v_call: TRBV5-5
j_call: TRBJ2-6
d_call: NA
cdr3_aa: CASSFYSGANVLTF
cdr3_nt: TGTGCCAGCAGCTTCTACTCTGGGGCCAACGTCCTGACTTTC

clone_size: NA
v_call: TRBV27
j_call: TRBJ2-3
d_call: TRBD1
cdr3_aa: CASSPGTGGPTDTQYF
cdr3_nt: TGTGCCAGCAGTCCAGGGACAGGGGGCCCCACAGATACGCAGTATTTT

clone_size: few
v_call: TRBV5-1
j_call: TRBJ1-4
d_call: NA
cdr3_aa: CASSLDGRVLSGEKLFF
cdr3_nt: TGCGCCAGCAGCTTGGATGGCAGGGTTCTGTCAGGCGAAAAACTGTTTTTT

clone_size: few
v_call: TRBV7-9
j_call: TRBJ2-1
d_call: TRBD2
cdr3_aa: CASSLVGWAGAGVNNEQFF
cdr3_nt: TGTGCCAGCAGCTTAGTAGGTTGGGCGGGAGCGGGGGTGAACAATGAGCAGTTCTTC